The clone carrying this TCR beta chain came up many times. The time point is: newly diagnosed GD, antithyroid drugs for less than 3 months. After RNA was extracted from PBMCs, the TCR library was made from it. CDR3-region Arm-PCR and iRepertoire HTBI primers produced the TCR beta libraries. TCRdb redid the calling of the multiplex PCR reads with MiXCR, one entry per CDR3 protein. The table shows 400,000 to 550,000 distinct CDR3 sequences, with about a sixth occurring only once. This sample was included in a study of regulatory T cells in long-lasting Graves disease. In germline, CDR1 is SGHVS, CDR2 FQNEAQ. The CDR3 spans 13 residues. The ends lost 5 bases at V and 9 bases at J; junction bases unmatched: 7. These records were also assigned to another study, of T cells in Graves' hyperthyroidism and ophthalmopathy.

The J gene is TRBJ2-1, the V gene TRBV7-8, with TRBD2 matching 7 bases. The specimen was peripheral blood mononuclear cells (PBMCs), collected at new diagnosis, from a patient treated with antithyroid drugs. The TCR was taken from a woman aged 18 to 35 with Graves disease. CDR3 amino acids: CASSPVGEGEQFF. The CDR3, as DNA: TGTGCCAGCAGCCCCGTGGGGGAGGGTGAGCAGTTCTTC.